Listed below are T cell receptor beta chains from one sample, sequenced in a study of blood T cell repertoires in COVID-19. Only in-frame clones appear in the TCRdb table, and some are missing; sequencing was by immunoSEQ multiplex PCR. The sample yields around 400,000 clones, roughly 86% seen once. Sequencing was carried out using peripheral blood. Receptor source: a woman in her twenties or thirties with COVID-19, enrolled during active disease. CDR3s include the opening cysteine and the closing phenylalanine or tryptophan. Each record gives: D gene, V gene, J gene, clone size, CDR3 protein, CDR3 DNA. The D gene is left open where the match is weak. Clone size appears in some rows only: once, few, many, or a class for an expanded clone.

TRBD2	TRBV9	TRBJ2-3	-	CASSVGSGSTDTQYF	TGTGCCAGCAGCGTAGGTAGCGGGAGCACAGATACGCAGTATTTT
-	TRBV4-3	TRBJ1-1	-	CASSQGRGLMNTEAFF	TGCGCCAGCAGCCAAGGTAGAGGGCTAATGAACACTGAAGCTTTCTTT
TRBD1	TRBV10-1	TRBJ2-7	-	CASSGGRTGSPYEQYF	TGCGCCAGCAGTGGGGGCCGGACAGGGAGCCCCTACGAGCAGTACTTC
TRBD1	TRBV4-1	TRBJ1-4	-	CASSQVPTGASGKLFF	TGCGCCAGCAGCCAAGTTCCTACAGGGGCATCGGGAAAACTGTTTTTT
-	TRBV7-3	TRBJ1-1	-	CASSLTGQGNYKDTEAFF	TGTGCCAGCAGCTTAACGGGACAAGGAAATTACAAGGACACTGAAGCTTTCTTT
TRBD2	TRBV7-9	TRBJ2-1	once	CASSPPGLAYNEQFF	TGTGCCAGCAGTCCACCGGGACTAGCTTACAATGAGCAGTTCTTC
-	TRBV28	TRBJ2-2	-	CASSLSLGSAGELFF	TGTGCCAGCAGTTTATCTCTAGGAAGTGCCGGGGAGCTGTTTTTT
-	TRBV27	TRBJ1-2	-	CASSSQYLGTFSYGYTF	TGTGCCAGCAGTTCCCAATATCTAGGGACATTTAGCTATGGCTACACCTTC
TRBD1	TRBV28	TRBJ1-2	-	CASSPIIIRDRVSYGYTF	TGTGCCAGCAGTCCGATTATAATCCGGGACAGGGTATCCTATGGCTACACCTTC
TRBD1	TRBV11-2	TRBJ2-2	-	CASSLDRDRGLAGELFF	TGTGCCAGCAGCTTGGATAGGGACAGGGGGTTAGCCGGGGAGCTGTTTTTT
-	TRBV25-1	TRBJ1-3	-	CASTTGGNTIYF	TGTGCCAGCACTACAGGGGGAAACACCATATATTTT
TRBD1	TRBV5-1	TRBJ2-7	-	CASSLGSSQGASEQYF	TGCGCCAGCAGCTTGGGATCCAGCCAGGGGGCTAGCGAGCAGTACTTC
-	TRBV10-1	TRBJ2-2	-	CASSRVVDTGELFF	TGCGCCAGTAGCAGGGTTGTAGACACCGGGGAGCTGTTTTTT
TRBD2	TRBV7-3	TRBJ2-1	-	CASSLRTSGLYEQFF	TGTGCCAGCAGCTTAAGGACTAGCGGGCTCTATGAGCAGTTCTTC
-	TRBV28	TRBJ2-5	-	CASSLFRQGLGGGETQYF	TGTGCCAGCAGTTTATTTAGGCAGGGACTAGGGGGCGGAGAGACCCAGTACTTC
TRBD1	TRBV29-1	TRBJ2-5	-	CSVEDRGRSQETQYF	TGCAGCGTTGAGGACAGGGGGCGTTCCCAAGAGACCCAGTACTTC
-	TRBV30	TRBJ1-1	-	CAWSVKSDTEAFF	TGTGCCTGGAGTGTAAAGAGTGACACTGAAGCTTTCTTT
-	TRBV28	TRBJ1-1	few	CASSHRGNTEAFF	TGTGCCAGCAGCCACCGGGGAAACACTGAAGCTTTCTTT